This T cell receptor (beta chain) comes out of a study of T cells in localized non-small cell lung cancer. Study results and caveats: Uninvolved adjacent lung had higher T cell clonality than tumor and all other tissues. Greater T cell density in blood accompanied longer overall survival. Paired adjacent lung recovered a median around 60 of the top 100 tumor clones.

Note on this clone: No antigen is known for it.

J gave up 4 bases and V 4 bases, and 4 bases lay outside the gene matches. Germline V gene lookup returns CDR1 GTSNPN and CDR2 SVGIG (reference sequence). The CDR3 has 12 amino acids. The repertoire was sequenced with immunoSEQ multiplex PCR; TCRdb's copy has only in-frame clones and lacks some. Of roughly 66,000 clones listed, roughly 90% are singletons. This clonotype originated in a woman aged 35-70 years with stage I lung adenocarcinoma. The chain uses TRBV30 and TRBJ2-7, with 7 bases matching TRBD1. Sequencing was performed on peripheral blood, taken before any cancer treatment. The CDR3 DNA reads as TGTGCCTGGAATGACAGGGTGTACGAGCAGTACTTC. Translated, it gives CAWNDRVYEQYF.